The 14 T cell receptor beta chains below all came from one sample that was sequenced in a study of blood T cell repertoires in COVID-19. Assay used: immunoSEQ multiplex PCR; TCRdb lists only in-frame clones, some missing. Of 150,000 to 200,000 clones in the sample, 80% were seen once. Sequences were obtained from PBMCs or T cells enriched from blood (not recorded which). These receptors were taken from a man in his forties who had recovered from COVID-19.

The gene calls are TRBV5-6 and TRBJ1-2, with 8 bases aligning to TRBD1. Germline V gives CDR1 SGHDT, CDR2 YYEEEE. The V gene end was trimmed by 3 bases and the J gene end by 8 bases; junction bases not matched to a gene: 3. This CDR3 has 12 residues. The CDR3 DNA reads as TGTGCCAGCAGCTGGGGGACAGGCGGCTACACCTTC. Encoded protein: CASSWGTGGYTF.

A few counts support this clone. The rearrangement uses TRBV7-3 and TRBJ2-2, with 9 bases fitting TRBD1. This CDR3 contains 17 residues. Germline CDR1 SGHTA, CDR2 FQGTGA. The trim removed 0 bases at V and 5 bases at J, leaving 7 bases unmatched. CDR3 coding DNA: TGTGCCAGCAGCTTAACTGGGGACAGGGCCCGGACCGGGGAGCTGTTTTTT. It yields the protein CASSLTGDRARTGELFF.

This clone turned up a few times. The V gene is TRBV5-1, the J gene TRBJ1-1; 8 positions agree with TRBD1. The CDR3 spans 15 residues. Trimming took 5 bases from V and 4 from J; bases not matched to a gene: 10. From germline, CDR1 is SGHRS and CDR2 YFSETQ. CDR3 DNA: TGCGCCAGCAGTCCGACAGGGGTAGGCGGCACTGAAGCTTTCTTT. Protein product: CASSPTGVGGTEAFF.

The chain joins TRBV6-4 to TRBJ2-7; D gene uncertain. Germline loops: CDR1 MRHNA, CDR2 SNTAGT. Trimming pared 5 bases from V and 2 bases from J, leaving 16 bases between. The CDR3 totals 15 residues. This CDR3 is CASSKWVRGTYEQYV. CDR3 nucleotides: TGTGCCAGCAGTAAATGGGTCCGCGGCACCTACGAGCAGTACGTC.

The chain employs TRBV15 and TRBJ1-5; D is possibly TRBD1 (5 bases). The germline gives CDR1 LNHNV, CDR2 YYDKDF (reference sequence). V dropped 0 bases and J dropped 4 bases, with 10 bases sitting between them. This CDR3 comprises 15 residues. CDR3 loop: CATSRETVGNQPQHF. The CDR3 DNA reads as TGTGCCACCAGCAGAGAGACAGTAGGAAATCAGCCCCAGCATTTT.

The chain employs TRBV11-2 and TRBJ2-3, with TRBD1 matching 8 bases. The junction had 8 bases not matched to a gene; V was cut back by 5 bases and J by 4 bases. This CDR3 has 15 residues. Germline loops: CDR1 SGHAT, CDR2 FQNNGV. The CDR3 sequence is CASSDDRGGADTQYF. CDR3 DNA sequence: TGTGCCAGCAGCGACGACAGGGGTGGGGCAGATACGCAGTATTTT.

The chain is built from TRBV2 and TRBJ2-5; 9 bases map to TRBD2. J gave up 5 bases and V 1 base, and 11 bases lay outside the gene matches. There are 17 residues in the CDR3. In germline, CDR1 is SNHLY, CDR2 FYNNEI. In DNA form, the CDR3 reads TGTGCCAGCAGTGAAGATGCCGGCGGGGGGGTATTTGAGACCCAGTACTTC. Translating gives CASSEDAGGGVFETQYF.

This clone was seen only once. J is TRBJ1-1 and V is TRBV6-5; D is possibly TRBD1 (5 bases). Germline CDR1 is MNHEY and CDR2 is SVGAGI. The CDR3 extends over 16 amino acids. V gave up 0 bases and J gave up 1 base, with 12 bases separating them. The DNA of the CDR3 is TGTGCCAGCAGTTACTCTACCCGGACAACGAACACTGAAGCTTTCTTT. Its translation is CASSYSTRTTNTEAFF.

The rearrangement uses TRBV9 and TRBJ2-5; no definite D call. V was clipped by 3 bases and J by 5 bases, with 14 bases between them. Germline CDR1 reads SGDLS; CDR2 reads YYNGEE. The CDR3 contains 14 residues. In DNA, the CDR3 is TGTGCCAGCAGCGATGACTTGGCTGGGGAGACCCAGTACTTC. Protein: CASSDDLAGETQYF.

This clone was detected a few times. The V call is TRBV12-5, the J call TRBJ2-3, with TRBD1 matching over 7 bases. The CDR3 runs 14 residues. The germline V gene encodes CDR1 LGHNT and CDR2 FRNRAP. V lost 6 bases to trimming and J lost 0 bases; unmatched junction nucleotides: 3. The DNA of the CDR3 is TGTGCTAGTGGCCAGGGACAGAGCACAGATACGCAGTATTTT. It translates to CASGQGQSTDTQYF.

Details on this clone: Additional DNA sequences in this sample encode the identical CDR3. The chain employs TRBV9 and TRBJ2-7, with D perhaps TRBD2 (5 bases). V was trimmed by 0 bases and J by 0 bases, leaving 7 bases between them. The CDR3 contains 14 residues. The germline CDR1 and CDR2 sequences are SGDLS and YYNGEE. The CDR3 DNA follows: TGTGCCAGCAGCGTAGGGGCGGGCTCCTACGAGCAGTACTTC. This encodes CASSVGAGSYEQYF.

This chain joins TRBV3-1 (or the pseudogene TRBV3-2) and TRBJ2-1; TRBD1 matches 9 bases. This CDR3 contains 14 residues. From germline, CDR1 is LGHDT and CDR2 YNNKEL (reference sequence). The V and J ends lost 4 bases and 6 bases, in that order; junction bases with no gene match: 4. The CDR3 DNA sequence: TGTGCCAGCAGCCCGGGACAGGGACTCAATGAGCAGTTCTTC. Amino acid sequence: CASSPGQGLNEQFF.

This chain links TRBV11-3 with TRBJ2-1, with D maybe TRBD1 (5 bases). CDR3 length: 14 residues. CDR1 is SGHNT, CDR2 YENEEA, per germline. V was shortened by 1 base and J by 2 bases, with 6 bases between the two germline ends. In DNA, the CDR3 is TGTGCCAGCAGCTTAGCGACAGCCTACAATGAGCAGTTCTTC. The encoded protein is CASSLATAYNEQFF.

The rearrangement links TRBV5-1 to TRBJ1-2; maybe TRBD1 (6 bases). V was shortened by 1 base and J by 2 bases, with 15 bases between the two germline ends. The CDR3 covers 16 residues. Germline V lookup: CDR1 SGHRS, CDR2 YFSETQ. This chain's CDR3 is CASSLIGGQGNYGYTF. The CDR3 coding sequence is TGCGCCAGCAGCTTGATAGGTGGGCAGGGGAACTATGGCTACACCTTC.